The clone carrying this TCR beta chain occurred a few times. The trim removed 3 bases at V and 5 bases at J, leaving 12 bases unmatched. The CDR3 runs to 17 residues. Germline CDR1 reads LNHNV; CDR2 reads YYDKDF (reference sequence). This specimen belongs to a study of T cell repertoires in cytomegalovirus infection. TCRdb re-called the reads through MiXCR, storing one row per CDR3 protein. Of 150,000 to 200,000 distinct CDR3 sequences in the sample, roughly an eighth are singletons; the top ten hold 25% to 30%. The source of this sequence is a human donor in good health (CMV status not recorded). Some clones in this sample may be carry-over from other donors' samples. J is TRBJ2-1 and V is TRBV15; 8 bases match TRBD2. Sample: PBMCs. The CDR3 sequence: CATSSLSGGRGHNEQFF. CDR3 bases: TGTGCCACCAGCAGCCTCAGCGGGGGCCGTGGGCACAATGAGCAGTTCTTC.